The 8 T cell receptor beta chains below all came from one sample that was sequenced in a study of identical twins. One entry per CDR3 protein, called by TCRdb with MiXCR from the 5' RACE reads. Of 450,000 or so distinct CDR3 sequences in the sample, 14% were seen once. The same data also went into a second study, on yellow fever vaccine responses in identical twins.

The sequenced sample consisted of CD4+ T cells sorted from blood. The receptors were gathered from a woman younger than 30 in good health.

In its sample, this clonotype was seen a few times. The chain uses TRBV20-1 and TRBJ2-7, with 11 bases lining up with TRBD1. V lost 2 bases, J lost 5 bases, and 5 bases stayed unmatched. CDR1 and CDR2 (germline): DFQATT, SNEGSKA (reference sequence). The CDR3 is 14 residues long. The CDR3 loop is CSARTLGQGDEQYF. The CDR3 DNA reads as TGCAGTGCTAGAACATTGGGACAGGGGGACGAGCAGTACTTC.

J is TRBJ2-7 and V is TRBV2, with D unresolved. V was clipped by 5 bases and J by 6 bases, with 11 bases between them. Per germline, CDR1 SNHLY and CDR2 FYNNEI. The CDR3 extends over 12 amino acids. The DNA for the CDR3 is TGTGCCAGCAGTAAGTCAGGTCGCGAGCAGTACTTC. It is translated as CASSKSGREQYF.

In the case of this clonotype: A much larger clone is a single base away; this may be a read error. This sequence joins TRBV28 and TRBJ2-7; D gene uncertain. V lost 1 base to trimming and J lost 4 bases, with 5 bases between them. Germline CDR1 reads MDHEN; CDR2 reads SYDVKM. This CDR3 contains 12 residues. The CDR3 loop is CASSLLRYEQYF. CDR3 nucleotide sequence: TGTGCCAGCAGTTTATTGCGGTACGAGCAGTACTTC. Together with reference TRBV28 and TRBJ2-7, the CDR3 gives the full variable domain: DVKVTQSSRYLVKRTGEKVFLECVQDMDHENMFWYRQDPGLGLRLIYFSYDVKMKEKGDIPEGYSVSREKKERFSLILESASTNQTSMYLCASSLLRYEQYFGPGTRLTVT.

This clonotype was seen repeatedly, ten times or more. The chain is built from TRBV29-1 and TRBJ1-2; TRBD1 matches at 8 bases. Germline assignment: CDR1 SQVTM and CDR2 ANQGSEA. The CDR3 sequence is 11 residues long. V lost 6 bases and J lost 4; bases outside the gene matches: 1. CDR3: CSVTGAYGYTF. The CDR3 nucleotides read TGCAGCGTGACAGGGGCCTATGGCTACACCTTC.

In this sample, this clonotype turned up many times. The CDR3 nucleotides are TGTGCCAGCAGTTTAGCCGAAAACTATGGCTACACCTTC. Translating gives CASSLAENYGYTF. This rearrangement joins TRBV12-3 or TRBV12-4 to TRBJ1-2; D ambiguous. CDR3 length: 13 residues. V shed 0 bases and J shed 2 bases, with 4 bases lying between them.

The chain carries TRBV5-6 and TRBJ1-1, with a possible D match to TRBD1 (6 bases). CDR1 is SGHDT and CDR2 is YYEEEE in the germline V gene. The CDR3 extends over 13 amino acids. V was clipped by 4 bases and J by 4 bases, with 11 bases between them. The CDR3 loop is CASSPTGITEAFF. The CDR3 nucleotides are TGTGCCAGCAGCCCAACAGGGATCACTGAAGCTTTCTTT.

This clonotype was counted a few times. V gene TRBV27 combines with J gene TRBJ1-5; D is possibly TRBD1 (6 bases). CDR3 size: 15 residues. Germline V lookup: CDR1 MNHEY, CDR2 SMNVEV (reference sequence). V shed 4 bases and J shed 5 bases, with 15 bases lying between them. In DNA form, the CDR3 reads TGTGCCAGCAGTTCCGACAGGTCCCCCTATCAGCCCCAGCATTTT. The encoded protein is CASSSDRSPYQPQHF.

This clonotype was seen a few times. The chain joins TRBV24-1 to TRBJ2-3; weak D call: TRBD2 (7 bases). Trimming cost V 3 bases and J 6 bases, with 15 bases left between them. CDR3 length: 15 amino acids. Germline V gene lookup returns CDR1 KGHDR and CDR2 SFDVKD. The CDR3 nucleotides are TGTGCCACCAGTGATCTACGGGGGGCGGATGATACGCAGTATTTT. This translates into CATSDLRGADDTQYF.